The 25 T cell receptor beta chains in this list originate from one sample, sequenced in a study of PD-1 blockade in classical Hodgkin lymphoma. With no exception, relapse followed autologous stem cell transplantation in all patients, and brentuximab vedotin exposure varied. Sequenced by immunoSEQ multiplex PCR; TCRdb stores in-frame clones only, minus some. The sample holds 100,000 or so clones; roughly 89% are singletons and the top ten take approximately 6.3%. Here the sequenced sample was peripheral blood mononuclear cells (PBMCs), taken before the second cycle of nivolumab. The source is a human donor with classical Hodgkin lymphoma.

This CDR3 reads CASSMTGSQPQHF. In DNA form, the CDR3 reads TGTGCCAGCAGTATGACAGGGTCTCAGCCCCAGCATTTT. V usage is TRBV6-5 and J usage is TRBJ1-5, with 7 bases matching TRBD1. Germline CDR1 reads MNHEY; CDR2 reads SVGAGI. V lost 5 bases to trimming and J lost 6 bases; unmatched junction nucleotides: 4. The CDR3 is 13 residues long.

CDR3 region: CSVVGAGNTEAFF. The CDR3 DNA reads TGCAGCGTTGTTGGGGCAGGGAACACTGAAGCTTTCTTT. The gene calls are TRBV29-1 and TRBJ1-1, with D tentatively TRBD1 (5 bases). The CDR3 is 13 amino acids. The V and J ends lost 4 bases and 1 base respectively, with 10 bases between them. Per germline, CDR1 SQVTM and CDR2 ANQGSEA. Full variable domain (outside the CDR3, taken from reference TRBV29-1 and TRBJ1-1): SAVISQKPSRDICQRGTSLTIQCQVDSQVTMMFWYRQQPGQSLTLIATANQGSEATYESGFVIDKFPISRPNLTFSTLTVSNMSPEDSSIYLCSVVGAGNTEAFFGQGTRLTVV.

V and J are TRBV2 and TRBJ2-1; 13 nucleotides align to TRBD2. The CDR3 is 15 amino acids. Per germline, CDR1 SNHLY and CDR2 FYNNEI. V lost 6 bases and J lost 6; bases outside the gene matches: 5. The CDR3 sequence: CASRPRLAGGNEQFF. The CDR3 DNA reads TGTGCCAGCAGACCTCGACTAGCGGGGGGCAATGAGCAGTTCTTC.

This chain connects TRBV4-3 to TRBJ1-1; perhaps TRBD1 as D (6 bases). CDR3 size: 16 residues. V lost 0 bases to trimming and J lost 0 bases, with 11 bases between them. The V gene's germline CDR1 is LGHNA and CDR2 YSLEER. The CDR3 sequence is CASSQEGGGLNTEAFF. The CDR3 bases are TGCGCCAGCAGCCAAGAGGGCGGGGGCCTGAACACTGAAGCTTTCTTT.

The chain has TRBV7-9 and TRBJ2-2; tentative D call: TRBD2 (5 bases). This CDR3 contains 16 residues. Per the germline V gene, CDR1 is SEHNR and CDR2 is FQNEAQ (reference sequence). Trimming left V 6 bases short and J 2 bases short, with 16 bases between. This CDR3 reads CASRLAGPLNTGELFF. The CDR3 DNA follows: TGTGCCAGCAGGCTCGCGGGCCCCTTAAACACCGGGGAGCTGTTTTTT.

J is TRBJ1-4 and V is TRBV5-4; no clear D gene. Germline V gene sequence: CDR1 SGHNT, CDR2 YYREEE (reference sequence). Deletions cut 5 bases from V and 8 bases from J, with 13 bases between. The CDR3 has 13 residues. In DNA form, the CDR3 reads TGTGCCAGCAGATCAGGAAGAGGAGAAAAACTGTTTTTT. It yields the protein CASRSGRGEKLFF.

With regard to this clone: Additional DNA sequences in this sample encode the identical CDR3. This sequence joins TRBV30 and TRBJ1-3; D uncertain. The germline V gene has CDR1 GTSNPN and CDR2 SVGIG (reference sequence). V lost 1 base and J 2 bases, leaving 6 bases between the germline ends. The CDR3 extends over 13 amino acids. The CDR3 bases are TGTGCCTGGAGTGGGGGAGCTGGAAACACCATATATTTT. Amino acids: CAWSGGAGNTIYF.

This chain links TRBV9 with TRBJ2-7, with D perhaps assigned TRBD1 or TRBD2 (6 bases each). CDR3 length equals 16 residues. V gave up 3 bases and J gave up 3 bases, with 19 bases separating them. The germline gives CDR1 SGDLS, CDR2 YYNGEE. The CDR3 reads CASSEGLGGAIYEQYF. The CDR3 bases are TGTGCCAGCAGCGAAGGTCTCGGGGGCGCGATCTACGAGCAGTACTTC.

The rearrangement joins TRBV30 to TRBJ1-1; 9 bases match TRBD1. There are 15 residues in the CDR3. V dropped 1 base and J dropped 6; count of bases not matched to a gene: 9. Germline V gives CDR1 GTSNPN, CDR2 SVGIG (reference sequence). CDR3 DNA: TGTGCCTGGAGTGGGGGGACAGGGACGAGGGCTGAAGCTTTCTTT. This sequence encodes CAWSGGTGTRAEAFF.

The rearrangement links TRBV2 to TRBJ2-7, with D tentatively TRBD1 or TRBD2 (7 bases each). There are 14 residues in the CDR3. Germline CDR1 reads SNHLY; CDR2 reads FYNNEI. In nucleotides, the CDR3 is TGTGCAACCAGGGGGGGGGAGAGGTCCTACGAGCAGTACTTC. Translation: CATRGGERSYEQYF.

This chain connects TRBV4-1 to TRBJ1-1, with D possibly TRBD1 on 6 matching bases. This CDR3 region has 16 residues. The V gene's germline CDR1 is MGHRA and CDR2 YSYEKL. Trimming took 3 bases from V and 4 from J, leaving 18 bases between them. CDR3 amino acids: CASSQDFTGLPTEAFF. The CDR3 DNA follows: TGCGCCAGCAGCCAGGATTTTACAGGGCTCCCCACTGAAGCTTTCTTT.

The chain is built from TRBV18 and TRBJ2-1; 10 bases align to TRBD1. The V gene end was trimmed by 3 bases and the J gene end by 2 bases; junction bases not matched to a gene: 7. The CDR3 is 17 amino acids. The V gene's germline CDR1 is KGHSH and CDR2 LQKENI. CDR3 region: CASSPTGQGFPYNEQFF. The CDR3 nucleotides read TGTGCCAGCTCACCTACGGGACAGGGGTTTCCCTACAATGAGCAGTTCTTC.

The rearrangement links TRBV6-5 to TRBJ1-4; 7 bases are a match to TRBD1. V dropped 0 bases and J dropped 8; count of bases not matched to a gene: 9. Germline V gene lookup returns CDR1 MNHEY and CDR2 SVGAGI. The CDR3 spans 16 residues. The CDR3 loop reads CASSYSISTGSEKLFF. As DNA, the CDR3 is TGTGCCAGCAGTTACTCGATATCGACAGGGAGCGAAAAACTGTTTTTT.

The CDR3 protein is CASSLGWGTFF. The CDR3 DNA reads as TGTGCCAGCAGCTTAGGTTGGGGAACTTTCTTT. V gene TRBV13 combines with J gene TRBJ1-1; the D is unclear. The CDR3 consists of 11 residues. Germline assignment: CDR1 PRHDT and CDR2 FYEKMQ (reference sequence). Trimming pared 0 bases from V and 12 bases from J, leaving 8 bases between.

The CDR3, as DNA: TGTGCCAGCAGCCCTCTCGTAGGGCTCGGGCCCCAGCATTTT. Translation: CASSPLVGLGPQHF. V gene TRBV7-2 combines with J gene TRBJ1-5; D remains ambiguous. The CDR3 loop spans 14 amino acids. Germline CDR1 is SGHTA and CDR2 is FQGNSA. Trimming took 5 bases from V and 9 from J, leaving 17 bases between them.

Concerning this clone itself: Other nucleotide sequences in the sample specify the same CDR3. The rearrangement uses TRBV18 and TRBJ1-5; D is unclear. The CDR3 extends over 14 amino acids. CDR1 and CDR2 from the germline V gene are KGHSH and LQKENI. V was shortened by 6 bases and J by 0 bases, with 9 bases between the two germline ends. The CDR3 spells CASSPTDSNQPQHF. Here the CDR3 DNA reads TGTGCCAGCTCGCCAACAGATAGCAATCAGCCCCAGCATTTT.

The V gene is TRBV7-2, the J gene TRBJ2-3, with 16 bases aligning to TRBD2. Per germline, CDR1 SGHTA and CDR2 FQGNSA. This CDR3 is built from 18 residues. With V trimmed by 3 bases and J by 3 bases, 6 bases remained unmatched. The CDR3 DNA sequence: TGTGCCAGCAGCTTGAGCCCGGGACTAGCGGGGGGGACAGATACGCAGTATTTT. Translating it yields CASSLSPGLAGGTDTQYF.

The V call is TRBV7-2, the J call TRBJ2-1, with D perhaps being TRBD1 or TRBD2 (5 bases each). Germline lookup yields CDR1 SGHTA and CDR2 FQGNSA. Between the trimmed V and J ends, which lost 4 bases and 10 bases, there was a span of 14 bases. The length of the CDR3 is 13 residues. The DNA for the CDR3 is TGTGCCAGCAGCTATCAGGGACGAGACGAGCAGTTCTTC. Translating it yields CASSYQGRDEQFF.

This chain joins TRBV27 and TRBJ2-1, with a weak D call TRBD2 (5 bases). Germline values: CDR1 MNHEY, CDR2 SMNVEV (reference sequence). The V end lost 3 bases, the J end lost 4 bases, and 10 bases lay between the germline ends. The CDR3 covers 14 residues. CDR3 residues: CASSFGIHYNEQFF. The DNA of the CDR3 is TGTGCCAGCAGTTTCGGGATACATTACAATGAGCAGTTCTTC.

This clone was seen a single time. This rearrangement joins TRBV2 to TRBJ1-1; D unclear. The germline V gene has CDR1 SNHLY and CDR2 FYNNEI. Trimming stripped 4 bases from V and 0 bases from J, with 6 bases between. The CDR3 consists of 13 residues. CDR3 sequence reads: CASSVKMNTEAFF. The CDR3 nucleotides read TGTGCCAGCAGTGTCAAGATGAACACTGAAGCTTTCTTT.

The rearrangement joins TRBV13 to TRBJ2-1; D is undetermined. V lost 3 bases to trimming and J lost 1 base, with 4 bases between them. The CDR3 runs to 13 residues. Per germline, CDR1 PRHDT and CDR2 FYEKMQ (reference sequence). CDR3 nucleotides: TGTGCCAGCAGCTTTGGGTCCTACAATGAGCAGTTCTTC. Translated: CASSFGSYNEQFF.

J is TRBJ1-1 and V is TRBV19, with D unresolved. The ends were cut back, 1 base at V and 7 bases at J, with 16 bases in the middle. The germline gives CDR1 LNHDA, CDR2 SQIVND (reference sequence). The CDR3 covers 15 residues. CDR3 region: CASSIGTSYSYEAFF. The CDR3 coding sequence is TGTGCCAGTAGTATAGGGACCAGTTATTCATATGAAGCTTTCTTT.

The chain recombines TRBV7-6 with TRBJ1-1; D uncertain. Trimming pared 1 base from V and 1 base from J, leaving 7 bases between. Germline values: CDR1 SGHVS, CDR2 FNYEAQ. CDR3 length: 14 amino acids. CDR3 DNA sequence: TGTGCCAGCAGCTTAGAGACGGGGAACACTGAAGCTTTCTTT. Protein sequence: CASSLETGNTEAFF.

The chain uses TRBV19 and TRBJ2-3, with D possibly called TRBD1 or TRBD2 (5 bases each). V gave up 7 bases and J gave up 3 bases, with 17 bases separating them. Germline loops: CDR1 LNHDA, CDR2 SQIVND (reference sequence). This CDR3 contains 15 residues. CDR3 amino acids: CASNPRDLPTDTQYF. The CDR3 bases are TGTGCCAGTAACCCCCGGGACCTACCTACAGATACGCAGTATTTT.

The chain employs TRBV6-4 and TRBJ2-7; 8 positions match TRBD2. Looked up from germline, CDR1 is MRHNA and CDR2 is SNTAGT. V lost 0 bases and J lost 3; bases outside the gene matches: 13. The CDR3 sequence is 18 residues long. This CDR3 reads CASSDSPNSRGEVYEQYF. CDR3 DNA sequence: TGTGCCAGCAGTGACTCGCCTAACTCGCGGGGGGAAGTCTACGAGCAGTACTTC.